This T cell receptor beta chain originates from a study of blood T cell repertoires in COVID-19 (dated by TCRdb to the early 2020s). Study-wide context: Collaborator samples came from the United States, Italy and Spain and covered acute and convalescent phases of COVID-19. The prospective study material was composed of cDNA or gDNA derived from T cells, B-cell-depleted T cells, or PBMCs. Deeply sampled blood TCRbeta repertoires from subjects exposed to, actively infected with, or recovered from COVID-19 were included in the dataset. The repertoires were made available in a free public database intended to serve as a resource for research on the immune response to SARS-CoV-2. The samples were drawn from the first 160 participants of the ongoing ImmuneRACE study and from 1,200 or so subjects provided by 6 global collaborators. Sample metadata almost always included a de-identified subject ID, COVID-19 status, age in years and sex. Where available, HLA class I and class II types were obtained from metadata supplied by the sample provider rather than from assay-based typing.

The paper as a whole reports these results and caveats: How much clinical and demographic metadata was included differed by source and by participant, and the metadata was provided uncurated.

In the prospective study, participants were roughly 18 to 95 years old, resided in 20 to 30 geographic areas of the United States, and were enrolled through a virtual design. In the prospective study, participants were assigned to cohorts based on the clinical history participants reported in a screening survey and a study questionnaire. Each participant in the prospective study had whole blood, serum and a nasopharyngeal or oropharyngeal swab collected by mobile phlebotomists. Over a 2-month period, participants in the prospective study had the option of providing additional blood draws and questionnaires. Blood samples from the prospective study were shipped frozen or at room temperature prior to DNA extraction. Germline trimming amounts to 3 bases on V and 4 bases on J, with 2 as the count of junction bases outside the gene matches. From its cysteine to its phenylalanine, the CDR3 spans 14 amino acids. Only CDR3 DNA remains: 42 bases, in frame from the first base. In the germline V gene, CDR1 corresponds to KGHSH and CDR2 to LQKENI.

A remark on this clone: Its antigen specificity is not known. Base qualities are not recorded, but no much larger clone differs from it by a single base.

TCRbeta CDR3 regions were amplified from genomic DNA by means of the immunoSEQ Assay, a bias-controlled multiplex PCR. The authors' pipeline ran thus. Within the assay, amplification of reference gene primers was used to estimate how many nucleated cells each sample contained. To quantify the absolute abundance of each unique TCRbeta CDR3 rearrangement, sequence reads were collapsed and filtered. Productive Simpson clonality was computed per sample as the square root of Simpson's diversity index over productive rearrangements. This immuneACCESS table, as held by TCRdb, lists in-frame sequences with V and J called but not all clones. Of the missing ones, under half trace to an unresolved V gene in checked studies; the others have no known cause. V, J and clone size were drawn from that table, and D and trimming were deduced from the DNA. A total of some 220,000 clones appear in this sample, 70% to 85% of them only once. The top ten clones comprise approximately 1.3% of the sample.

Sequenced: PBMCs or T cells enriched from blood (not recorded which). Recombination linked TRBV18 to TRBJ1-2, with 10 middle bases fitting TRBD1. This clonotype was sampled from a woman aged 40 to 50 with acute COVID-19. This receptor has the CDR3 CASSPGQGGYGYTF. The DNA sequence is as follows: TGTGCCAGCTCACCTGGACAGGGGGGCTATGGCTACACCTTC.